This T cell receptor beta chain derives from a study of response to subunit inactivated influenza vaccine. Study outcomes and limitations: After each seasonal influenza vaccination, few new T cells are recruited, the authors suggested.

Concerning this clonotype: The antigen remains unidentified.

The CDR3 spans 14 residues. J was trimmed by 0 bases and V by 6 bases; bases with no gene match: 4. A single record per CDR3 protein comes from TCRdb applying MiXCR to the RT-PCR reads. Of some 800,000 distinct CDR3 sequences detected, 21% appear once; the ten largest clones hold approximately 10%. The receptor was derived from a man aged 50 or older who received an inactivated influenza vaccine. This chain uses TRBV12-3 or TRBV12-4 with TRBJ1-1; TRBD1 matches at 7 bases. The sequencing here drew on PBMCs from blood, taken roughly 5 days after vaccination. The CDR3 nucleotides read TGTGCCAGCAGGCCGGACAGGATGAACACTGAAGCTTTCTTT. Its translation is CASRPDRMNTEAFF.